This passage covers 22 T cell receptor beta chains from one sample sequenced in a study of cytomegalovirus exposure and HLA in healthy donors. Both 60 Vbeta primers and 13 Jbeta primers went into the PCR. TCRdb's copy holds only in-frame clones and misses some; the assay was immunoSEQ multiplex PCR. There are around 150,000 clones in the sample; around 77% occur only once, and under 2.5% lies in the top ten. Specimen: PBMCs. The receptors were gathered from a man younger than 40 in good health and CMV-seronegative.

The chain couples TRBV11-2 to TRBJ1-1, with no clear D. Germline V gene sequence: CDR1 SGHAT, CDR2 FQNNGV. The CDR3 extends over 17 amino acids. Trimming stripped 1 base from V and 3 bases from J, with 18 bases between. CDR3 in amino acids: CASSLVNWRELDTEAFF. DNA for the CDR3: TGTGCCAGCAGCTTAGTTAATTGGAGGGAATTGGACACTGAAGCTTTCTTT.

This clone was seen a handful of times. The rearrangement links TRBV30 to TRBJ1-2; 7 bases map to TRBD1. The CDR3 runs to 16 residues. With V trimmed by 2 bases and J by 1 base, 10 bases remained unmatched. In germline, CDR1 is GTSNPN, CDR2 SVGIG (reference sequence). The CDR3 protein is CAWSLTQGPFNYGYTF. The CDR3, as DNA: TGTGCCTGGAGTCTGACACAGGGGCCTTTTAACTATGGCTACACCTTC.

The genes are TRBV4-1 and TRBJ2-5; tentatively, D is TRBD2 (6 bases). With 1 base removed from V and 1 base from J, the gap between germline ends came to 10 bases. The CDR3 totals 15 residues. Germline V gene lookup returns CDR1 MGHRA and CDR2 YSYEKL. The CDR3 bases are TGCGCCAGCAGCCAAGGGGAGGACTTCCAAGAGACCCAGTACTTC. This encodes CASSQGEDFQETQYF.

The chain links TRBV11-2 to TRBJ2-2; 7 bases are shared with TRBD2. The CDR3 spans 17 residues. Germline CDR1 and CDR2: SGHAT and FQNNGV. Trimming took 4 bases from V and 0 from J; bases not matched to a gene: 8. This CDR3 reads CASSSRASGTNTGELFF. The CDR3 DNA sequence: TGTGCCAGCAGCTCGAGGGCTAGCGGAACGAACACCGGGGAGCTGTTTTTT.

The chain is built from TRBV11-3 and TRBJ2-1; D is possibly TRBD2 (5 bases). There are 13 residues in the CDR3. Germline V lookup: CDR1 SGHNT, CDR2 YENEEA. Trimming shortened V by 4 bases and J by 8 bases, and 12 bases separated the two germline ends. The CDR3 DNA reads TGTGCCAGCAGCTCCGGGAATAGGGATGAGCAGTTCTTC. Translating it yields CASSSGNRDEQFF.

In this sample, this clone turned up a few times. The chain joins TRBV10-3 to TRBJ2-2; a weak D match, TRBD1 (5 bases). The germline CDR1 and CDR2 sequences are ENHRY and SYGVKD. The CDR3 extends over 13 amino acids. V lost 6 bases, J lost 1 base, and 6 bases lay in between. The CDR3 bases are TGTGCCATCAGGGACATGAACACCGGGGAGCTGTTTTTT. Its translation: CAIRDMNTGELFF.

The chain links TRBV10-1 to TRBJ1-1, with TRBD1 as a possible D gene (6 bases). V shed 5 bases and J shed 4 bases, with 11 bases lying between them. The CDR3 is 13 amino acids. From germline, CDR1 is WNHNN and CDR2 SYGVQD (reference sequence). CDR3 nucleotide sequence: TGCGCCAGCAGTCGGTCAGGGGTCACTGAAGCTTTCTTT. Its protein is CASSRSGVTEAFF.

The chain has TRBV2 and TRBJ2-7, with D perhaps TRBD1 (5 bases). Between the trimmed V and J ends, which lost 6 bases and 1 base, there was a span of 10 bases. CDR1 is SNHLY, CDR2 FYNNEI, per germline. CDR3 length: 13 residues. The CDR3 sequence is CASSQGRSYEQYF. In nucleotides, the CDR3 is TGTGCCAGCAGCCAGGGCAGGTCCTACGAGCAGTACTTC.

The chain has TRBV9 and TRBJ1-1; 8 bases are a match to TRBD1. Germline V gives CDR1 SGDLS, CDR2 YYNGEE. The V gene end was trimmed by 0 bases and the J gene end by 4 bases; junction bases not matched to a gene: 2. This CDR3 has 14 residues. CDR3 DNA: TGTGCCAGCAGCGTAGGACAGGGGAGCACTGAAGCTTTCTTT. It codes for CASSVGQGSTEAFF. The variable domain in full, with the rest retrieved from reference TRBV9 and TRBJ1-1, is DSGVTQTPKHLITATGQRVTLRCSPRSGDLSVYWYQQSLDQGLQFLIQYYNGEERAKGNILERFSAQQFPDLHSELNLSSLELGDSALYFCASSVGQGSTEAFFGQGTRLTVV.

The CDR3 is CASSTGPEETQYF. In DNA, the CDR3 is TGTGCCAGCAGCACAGGGCCCGAAGAGACCCAGTACTTC. The chain uses TRBV7-8 and TRBJ2-5; the D gene is possibly TRBD1 (6 bases). V lost 5 bases and J 3 bases, leaving 10 bases between the germline ends. The CDR3 sequence is 13 residues long. CDR1 and CDR2 (germline): SGHVS, FQNEAQ.

Only one count was recorded for this clone. The chain joins TRBV9 to TRBJ2-7; 14 bases map to TRBD2. V shed 3 bases, J shed 2 bases, and the junction held 4 bases outside the gene matches. Germline-derived CDR1 and CDR2 are SGDLS and YYNGEE. The CDR3 spans 16 residues. CDR3 amino acids: CASSAGLAGGPYEQYF. In DNA, the CDR3 is TGTGCCAGCAGCGCAGGACTAGCGGGAGGCCCCTACGAGCAGTACTTC.

The rearrangement uses TRBV10-3 and TRBJ2-7; weak D call: TRBD2 (5 bases). Germline CDR1 and CDR2: ENHRY and SYGVKD. The CDR3 is 13 amino acids. V lost 2 bases to trimming and J lost 6 bases, with 11 bases between them. CDR3 sequence reads: CAISEAGGSEQYF. The CDR3 DNA reads as TGTGCCATCAGTGAGGCGGGTGGGTCCGAGCAGTACTTC.

V is TRBV12-5 and J is TRBJ2-1, with 8 bases aligning to TRBD1. Trimming removed 0 bases from V and 9 bases from J; junction bases left unmatched: 7. CDR3 size: 15 residues. Germline V gene data show CDR1 as LGHNT and CDR2 as FRNRAP. The CDR3 region is CASGLVQGVLVEQFF. CDR3 bases: TGTGCTAGTGGTTTGGTACAGGGGGTACTGGTTGAGCAGTTCTTC.

This chain uses TRBV10-2 with TRBJ2-5, with 11 bases fitting TRBD2. The CDR3 contains 15 residues. Losses at the gene ends were 7 bases for V and 5 bases for J; bases not matched to a gene: 9. The germline gives CDR1 WSHSY, CDR2 SAAADI. The CDR3 is CASILAGGPRETQYF. The CDR3 bases are TGCGCCAGCATCTTAGCGGGAGGGCCTCGGGAGACCCAGTACTTC.

The V and J genes are TRBV21-1 and TRBJ1-2; TRBD1 is the table's D call and was not checked against the DNA. TRBV21-1 has pseudogene status. This CDR3 has 14 residues. CDR3 in DNA: TGTGCCAGCAGCAAAGGACAGGCGAACTATGGCTACACCTTC. It codes for CASSKGQANYGYTF.

J is TRBJ2-5 and V is TRBV19; D might be TRBD2 (5 bases). Germline CDR1 LNHDA, CDR2 SQIVND (reference sequence). Trimming removed 7 bases at V and 10 bases at J, with 13 bases between. There are 11 residues in the CDR3. The CDR3 DNA is TGTGCCAGTATAATCCCCGGGGACCAGTACTTC. Translating gives CASIIPGDQYF. Together with reference TRBV19 and TRBJ2-5, the CDR3 gives the full variable domain: DGGITQSPKYLFRKEGQNVTLSCEQNLNHDAMYWYRQDPGQGLRLIYYSQIVNDFQKGDIAEGYSVSREKKESFPLTVTSAQKNPTAFYLCASIIPGDQYFGPGTRLLVL.

The rearrangement uses TRBV10-3 and TRBJ1-5; the match to TRBD1 covers 9 bases. Trimming cost V 2 bases and J 6 bases; bases outside gene matches: 5. Germline CDR1 is ENHRY and CDR2 is SYGVKD. The CDR3 is made up of 15 amino acids. Written as DNA, the CDR3 is TGTGCCATCAGTGAGGTGGGACAGGGCGGTCAGCCCCAGCATTTT. Its translation is CAISEVGQGGQPQHF.

The rearrangement joins TRBV5-4 to TRBJ2-3, with D unresolved. CDR3 length: 13 residues. Per the germline V gene, CDR1 is SGHNT and CDR2 is YYREEE (reference sequence). V dropped 0 bases and J dropped 5 bases, with 7 bases sitting between them. CDR3 bases: TGTGCCAGCAGCTTGGTCCCCCGAGATACGCAGTATTTT. Protein: CASSLVPRDTQYF. Looking up the rest from reference TRBV5-4 and TRBJ2-3 gives the full variable domain: ETGVTQSPTHLIKTRGQQVTLRCSSQSGHNTVSWYQQALGQGPQFIFQYYREEENGRGNFPPRFSGLQFPNYSSELNVNALELDDSALYLCASSLVPRDTQYFGPGTRLTVL.

This sequence joins TRBV21-1 and TRBJ2-2; the table's D call, TRBD1, has no DNA check behind it. TRBV21-1 is termed a pseudogene. The CDR3 runs 17 residues. CDR3 sequence reads: CASSKPPGTTNTGELFF. In nucleotides, the CDR3 is TGTGCCAGCAGCAAACCCCCCGGGACAACGAACACCGGGGAGCTGTTTTTT.

This sequence joins TRBV18 and TRBJ2-7; D not certain. The CDR3 contains 13 residues. CDR1 is KGHSH and CDR2 is LQKENI in the germline V gene. Trimming cost V 6 bases and J 0 bases, with 9 bases left between them. The CDR3 DNA reads TGTGCCAGCTCTCCGACAAACTCCTACGAGCAGTACTTC. Its protein is CASSPTNSYEQYF. The entire variable domain, with the rest obtained from reference TRBV18 and TRBJ2-7, is as follows: NAGVMQNPRHLVRRRGQEARLRCSPMKGHSHVYWYRQLPEEGLKFMVYLQKENIIDESGMPKERFSAEFPKEGPSILRIQQVVRGDSAAYFCASSPTNSYEQYFGPGTRLTVT.

The genes are TRBV7-2 and TRBJ2-1; 13 positions agree with TRBD2. CDR1 SGHTA and CDR2 FQGNSA come from the germline V gene. The CDR3 has 15 amino acids. V trimming: 5 bases; J trimming: 6 bases; junction bases outside the gene matches: 4. CDR3 protein: CASSTGTSGINEQFF. The CDR3, as DNA: TGTGCCAGCAGCACCGGGACTAGCGGGATCAATGAGCAGTTCTTC.

The V gene is TRBV7-9, the J gene TRBJ2-7; 10 nucleotides match TRBD2. CDR3 size: 15 residues. Germline CDR1 and CDR2: SEHNR and FQNEAQ (reference sequence). Losses at the gene ends were 2 bases for V and 5 bases for J; bases not matched to a gene: 6. The CDR3 reads CASSLSAGGRDEQYF. In DNA, the CDR3 is TGTGCCAGCAGCTTATCAGCGGGAGGGCGAGACGAGCAGTACTTC.